This T cell receptor beta chain is from a study of response to subunit inactivated influenza vaccine. Regarding the study as a whole: Researchers suggested that each seasonal influenza vaccination recruits few new T cells.

TCRdb redid the calling of the RT-PCR reads with MiXCR, one entry per CDR3 protein. The sample lists about 610,000 distinct CDR3 sequences, 14% occurring once. The sample holds many counts of this clonotype. Its cognate antigen is unknown. From germline, CDR1 is SQVTM and CDR2 ANQGSEA. V was pared by 4 bases and J by 6 bases, with 12 bases between. The CDR3 has 13 residues. Sequencing used PBMCs from blood, obtained about 12 days after vaccination. The source is a man aged 50 or older who received an inactivated influenza vaccine. The rearrangement links TRBV29-1 to TRBJ2-2; a weak D match, TRBD1 (5 bases). The CDR3 sequence: CSVGESGPGELFF. DNA for the CDR3: TGCAGCGTTGGAGAATCAGGGCCCGGGGAGCTGTTTTTT.